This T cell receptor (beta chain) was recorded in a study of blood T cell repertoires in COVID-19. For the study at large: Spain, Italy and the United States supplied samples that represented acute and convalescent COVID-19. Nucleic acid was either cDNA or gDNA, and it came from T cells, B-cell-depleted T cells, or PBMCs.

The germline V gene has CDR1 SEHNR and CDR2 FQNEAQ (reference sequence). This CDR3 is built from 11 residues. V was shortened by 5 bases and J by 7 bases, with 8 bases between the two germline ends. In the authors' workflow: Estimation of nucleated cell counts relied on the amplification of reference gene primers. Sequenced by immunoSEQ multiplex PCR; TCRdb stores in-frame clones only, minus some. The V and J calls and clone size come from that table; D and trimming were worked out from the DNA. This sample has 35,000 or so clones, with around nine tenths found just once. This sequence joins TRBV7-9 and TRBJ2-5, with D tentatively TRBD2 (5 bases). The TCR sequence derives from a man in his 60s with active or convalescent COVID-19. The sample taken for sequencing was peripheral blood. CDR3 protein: CASSPGGTQYF. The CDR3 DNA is TGTGCCAGCAGCCCCGGAGGGACCCAGTACTTC.